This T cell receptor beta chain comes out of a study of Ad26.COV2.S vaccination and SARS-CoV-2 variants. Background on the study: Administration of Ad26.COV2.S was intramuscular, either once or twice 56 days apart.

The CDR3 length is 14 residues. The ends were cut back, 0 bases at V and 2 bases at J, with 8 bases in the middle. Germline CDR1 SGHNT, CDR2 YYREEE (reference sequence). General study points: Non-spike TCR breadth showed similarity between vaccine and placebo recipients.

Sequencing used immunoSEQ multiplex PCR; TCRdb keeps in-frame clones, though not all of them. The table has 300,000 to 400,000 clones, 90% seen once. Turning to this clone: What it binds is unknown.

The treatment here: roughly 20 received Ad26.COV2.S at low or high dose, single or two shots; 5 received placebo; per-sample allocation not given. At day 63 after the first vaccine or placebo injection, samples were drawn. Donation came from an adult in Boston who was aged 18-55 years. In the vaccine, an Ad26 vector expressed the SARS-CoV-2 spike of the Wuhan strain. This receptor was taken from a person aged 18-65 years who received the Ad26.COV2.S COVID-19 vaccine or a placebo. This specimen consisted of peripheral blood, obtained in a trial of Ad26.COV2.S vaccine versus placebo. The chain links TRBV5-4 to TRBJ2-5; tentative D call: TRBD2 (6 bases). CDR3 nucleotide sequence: TGTGCCAGCAGCTTGGCCCGGGGGCAAGAGACCCAGTACTTC. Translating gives CASSLARGQETQYF.